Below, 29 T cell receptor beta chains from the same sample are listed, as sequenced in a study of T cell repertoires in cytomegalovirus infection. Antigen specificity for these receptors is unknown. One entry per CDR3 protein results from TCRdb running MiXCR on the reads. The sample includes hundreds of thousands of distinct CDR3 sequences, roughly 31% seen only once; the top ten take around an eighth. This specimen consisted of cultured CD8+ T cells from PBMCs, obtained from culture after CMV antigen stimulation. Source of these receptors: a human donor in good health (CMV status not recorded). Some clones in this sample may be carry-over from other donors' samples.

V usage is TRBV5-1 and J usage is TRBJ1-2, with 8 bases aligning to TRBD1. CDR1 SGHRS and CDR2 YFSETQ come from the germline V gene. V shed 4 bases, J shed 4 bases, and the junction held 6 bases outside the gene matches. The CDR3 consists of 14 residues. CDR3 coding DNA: TGCGCCAGCAGCGCGGACAGGGCGGGCTATGGCTACACCTTC. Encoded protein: CASSADRAGYGYTF.

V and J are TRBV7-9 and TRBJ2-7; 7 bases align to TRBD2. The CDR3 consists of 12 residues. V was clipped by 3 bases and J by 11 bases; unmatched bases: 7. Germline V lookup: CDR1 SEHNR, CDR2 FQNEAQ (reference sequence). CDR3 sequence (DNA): TGTGCCAGCAGCTTGGGGGGGGGGACCGAGTACTTC. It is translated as CASSLGGGTEYF. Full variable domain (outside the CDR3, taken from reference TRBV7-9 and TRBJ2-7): DTGVSQNPRHKITKRGQNVTFRCDPISEHNRLYWYRQTLGQGPEFLTYFQNEAQLEKSRLLSDRFSAERPKGSFSTLEIQRTEQGDSAMYLCASSLGGGTEYFGPGTRLTVT.

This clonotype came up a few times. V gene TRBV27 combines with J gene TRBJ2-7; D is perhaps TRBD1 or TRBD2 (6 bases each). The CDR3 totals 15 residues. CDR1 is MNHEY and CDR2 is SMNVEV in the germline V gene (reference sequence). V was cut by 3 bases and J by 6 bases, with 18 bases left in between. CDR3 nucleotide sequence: TGTGCCAGCAGTTTCTCTGGGGGGCCCAGGCGCGAGCAGTACGTC. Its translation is CASSFSGGPRREQYV.

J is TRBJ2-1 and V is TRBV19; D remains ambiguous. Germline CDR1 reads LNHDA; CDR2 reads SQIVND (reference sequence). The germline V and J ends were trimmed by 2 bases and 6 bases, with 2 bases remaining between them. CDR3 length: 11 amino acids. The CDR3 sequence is CASSIINEQFF. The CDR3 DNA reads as TGTGCCAGTAGTATAATCAATGAGCAGTTCTTC.

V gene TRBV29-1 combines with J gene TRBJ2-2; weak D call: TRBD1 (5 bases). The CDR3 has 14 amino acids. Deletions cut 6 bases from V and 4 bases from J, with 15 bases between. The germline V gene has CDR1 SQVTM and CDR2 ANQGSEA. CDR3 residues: CSVARGGFTGELFF. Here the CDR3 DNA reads TGCAGCGTGGCTAGGGGTGGGTTCACCGGGGAGCTGTTTTTT.

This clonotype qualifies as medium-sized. The CDR3 loop reads CASVDPDKPTGEQYV. CDR3 nucleotides: TGTGCCAGCGTGGATCCGGACAAGCCTACGGGTGAGCAGTACGTC. This sequence joins TRBV7-9 and TRBJ2-7; the D gene is possibly TRBD1 (5 bases). Germline CDR1 is SEHNR and CDR2 is FQNEAQ (reference sequence). V lost 8 bases and J 7 bases, leaving 24 bases between the germline ends. The CDR3 is 15 residues long.

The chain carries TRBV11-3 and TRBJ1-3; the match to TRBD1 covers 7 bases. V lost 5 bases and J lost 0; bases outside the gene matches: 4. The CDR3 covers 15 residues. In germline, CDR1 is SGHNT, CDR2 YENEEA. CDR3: CASSVGGPSGNTIYF. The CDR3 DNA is TGTGCCAGCAGCGTAGGGGGCCCCTCTGGAAACACCATATATTTT.

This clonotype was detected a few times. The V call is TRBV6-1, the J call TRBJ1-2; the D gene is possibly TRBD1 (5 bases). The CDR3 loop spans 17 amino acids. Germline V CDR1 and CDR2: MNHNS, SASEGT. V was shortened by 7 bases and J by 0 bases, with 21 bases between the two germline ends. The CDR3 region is CASIQRERRGANYGYTF. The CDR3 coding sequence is TGTGCCAGCATCCAACGCGAAAGGCGAGGGGCTAACTATGGCTACACCTTC.

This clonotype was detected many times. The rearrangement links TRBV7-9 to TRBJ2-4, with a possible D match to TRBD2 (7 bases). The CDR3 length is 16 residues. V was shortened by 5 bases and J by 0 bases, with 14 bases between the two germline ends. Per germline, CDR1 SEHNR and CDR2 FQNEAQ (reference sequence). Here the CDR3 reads CASSPRGGLAKNIQYF. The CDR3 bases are TGTGCCAGCAGCCCAAGGGGGGGACTAGCCAAAAACATTCAGTACTTC.

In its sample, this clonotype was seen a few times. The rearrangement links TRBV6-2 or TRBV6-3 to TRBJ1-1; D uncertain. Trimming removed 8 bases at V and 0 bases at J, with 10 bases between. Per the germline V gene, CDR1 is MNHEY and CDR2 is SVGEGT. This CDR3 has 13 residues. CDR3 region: CASREAMNTEAFF. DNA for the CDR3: TGTGCCAGCCGGGAGGCGATGAACACTGAAGCTTTCTTT.

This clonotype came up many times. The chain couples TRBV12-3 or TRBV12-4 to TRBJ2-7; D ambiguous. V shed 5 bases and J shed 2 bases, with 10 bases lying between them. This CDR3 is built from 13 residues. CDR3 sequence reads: CASSGLAPYEQYF. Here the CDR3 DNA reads TGTGCCAGCAGTGGCCTGGCACCCTACGAGCAGTACTTC.

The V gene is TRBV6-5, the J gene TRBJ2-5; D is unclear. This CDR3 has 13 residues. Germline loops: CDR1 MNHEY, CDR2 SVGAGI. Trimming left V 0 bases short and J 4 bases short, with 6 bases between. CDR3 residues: CASSYSEAETQYF. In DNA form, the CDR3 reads TGTGCCAGCAGTTACTCTGAAGCAGAGACCCAGTACTTC.

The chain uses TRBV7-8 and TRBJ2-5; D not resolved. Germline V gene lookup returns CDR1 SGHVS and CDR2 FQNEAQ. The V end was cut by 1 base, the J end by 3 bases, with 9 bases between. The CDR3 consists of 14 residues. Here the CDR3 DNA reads TGTGCCAGCAGCTTAGACTTCGGAGAAGAGACCCAGTACTTC. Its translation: CASSLDFGEETQYF.

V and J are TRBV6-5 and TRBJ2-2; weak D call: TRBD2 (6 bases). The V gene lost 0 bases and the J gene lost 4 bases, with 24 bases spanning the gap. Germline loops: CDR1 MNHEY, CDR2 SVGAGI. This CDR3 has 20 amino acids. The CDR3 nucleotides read TGTGCCAGCAGTTACTCGTCCCTAGCGTTAGGGCGACGGGGCACCGGGGAGCTGTTTTTT. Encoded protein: CASSYSSLALGRRGTGELFF.

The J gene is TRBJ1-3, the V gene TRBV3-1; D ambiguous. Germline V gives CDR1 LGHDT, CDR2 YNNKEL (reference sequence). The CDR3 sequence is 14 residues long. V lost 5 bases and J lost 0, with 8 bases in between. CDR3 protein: CASSSGNSGNTIYF. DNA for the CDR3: TGTGCCAGCAGCTCCGGGAACTCTGGAAACACCATATATTTT.

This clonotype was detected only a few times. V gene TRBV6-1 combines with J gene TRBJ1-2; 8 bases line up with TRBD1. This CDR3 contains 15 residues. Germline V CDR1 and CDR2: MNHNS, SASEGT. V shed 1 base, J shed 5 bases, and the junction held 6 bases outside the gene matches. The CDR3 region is CASSEVGTGGYGYTF. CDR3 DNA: TGTGCCAGCAGTGAAGTCGGTACAGGGGGTTATGGCTACACCTTC.

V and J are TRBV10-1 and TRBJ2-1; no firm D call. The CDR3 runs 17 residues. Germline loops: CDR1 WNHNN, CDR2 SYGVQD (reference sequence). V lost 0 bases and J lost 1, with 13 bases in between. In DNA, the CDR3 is TGCGCCAGCAGTGAGTCGTTCGACGGTGGATCCTACAATGAGCAGTTCTTC. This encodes CASSESFDGGSYNEQFF.

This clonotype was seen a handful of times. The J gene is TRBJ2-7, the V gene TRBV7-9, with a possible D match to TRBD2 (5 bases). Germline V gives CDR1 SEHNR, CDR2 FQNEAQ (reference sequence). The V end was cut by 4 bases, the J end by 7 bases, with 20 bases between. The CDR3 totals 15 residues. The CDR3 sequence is CASSSPEGSLREQYF. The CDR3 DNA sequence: TGTGCCAGCAGCTCCCCTGAGGGCTCTCTACGAGAGCAGTACTTC.

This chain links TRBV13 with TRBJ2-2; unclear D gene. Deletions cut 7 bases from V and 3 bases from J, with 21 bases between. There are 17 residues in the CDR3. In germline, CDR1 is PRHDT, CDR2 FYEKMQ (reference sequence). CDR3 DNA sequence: TGTGCCAGCAAAATCCGAGGCCCCGGCTGGGACACCGGGGAGCTGTTTTTT. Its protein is CASKIRGPGWDTGELFF. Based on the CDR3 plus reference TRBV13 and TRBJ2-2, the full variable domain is AAGVIQSPRHLIKEKRETATLKCYPIPRHDTVYWYQQGPGQDPQFLISFYEKMQSDKGSIPDRFSAQQFSDYHSELNMSSLELGDSALYFCASKIRGPGWDTGELFFGEGSRLTVL.

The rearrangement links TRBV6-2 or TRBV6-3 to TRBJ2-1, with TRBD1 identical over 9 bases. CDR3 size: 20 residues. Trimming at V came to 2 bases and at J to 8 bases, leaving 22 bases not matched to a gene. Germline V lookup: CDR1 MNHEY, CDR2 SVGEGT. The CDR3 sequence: CASSYLRGTGSFRATDEQFF. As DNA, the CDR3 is TGTGCCAGCAGTTACCTAAGGGGGACAGGGTCTTTTCGGGCCACCGATGAGCAGTTCTTC.

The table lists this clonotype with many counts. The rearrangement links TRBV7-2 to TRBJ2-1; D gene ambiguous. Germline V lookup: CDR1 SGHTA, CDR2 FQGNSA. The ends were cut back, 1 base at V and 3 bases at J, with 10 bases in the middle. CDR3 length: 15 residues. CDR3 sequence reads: CASSLEWASYNEQFF. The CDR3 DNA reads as TGTGCCAGCAGCTTAGAGTGGGCTAGCTACAATGAGCAGTTCTTC.

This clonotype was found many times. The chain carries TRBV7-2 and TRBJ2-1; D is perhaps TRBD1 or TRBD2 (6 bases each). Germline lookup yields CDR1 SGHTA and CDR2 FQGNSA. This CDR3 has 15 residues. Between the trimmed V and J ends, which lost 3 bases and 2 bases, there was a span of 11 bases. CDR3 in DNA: TGTGCCAGCAGCTTCGGAGGGGGGCCCTACAATGAGCAGTTCTTC. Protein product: CASSFGGGPYNEQFF.

The chain's CDR3 is CASSQGFGAGEQYF. The CDR3 DNA sequence: TGTGCCAGCAGCCAGGGCTTTGGAGCGGGGGAGCAGTACTTC. The V gene is TRBV4-2, the J gene TRBJ2-7; 7 bases are shared with TRBD2. With V trimmed by 3 bases and J by 7 bases, 9 bases remained unmatched. Per the germline V gene, CDR1 is LGHNA and CDR2 is YNFKEQ. The CDR3 has 14 residues.

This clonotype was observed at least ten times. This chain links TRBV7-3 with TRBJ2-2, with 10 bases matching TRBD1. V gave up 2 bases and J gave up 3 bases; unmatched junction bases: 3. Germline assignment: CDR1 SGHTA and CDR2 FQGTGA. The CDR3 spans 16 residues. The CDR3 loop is CASSLGDRGDTGELFF. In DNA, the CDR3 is TGTGCCAGCAGCTTAGGGGACAGGGGAGACACCGGGGAGCTGTTTTTT.

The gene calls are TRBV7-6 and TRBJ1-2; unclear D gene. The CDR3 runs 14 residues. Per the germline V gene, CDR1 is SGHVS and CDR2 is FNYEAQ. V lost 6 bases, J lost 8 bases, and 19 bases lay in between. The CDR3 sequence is CASSLGESRSGYTF. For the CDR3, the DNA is TGTGCCAGCAGTCTAGGTGAATCACGATCGGGCTACACCTTC.

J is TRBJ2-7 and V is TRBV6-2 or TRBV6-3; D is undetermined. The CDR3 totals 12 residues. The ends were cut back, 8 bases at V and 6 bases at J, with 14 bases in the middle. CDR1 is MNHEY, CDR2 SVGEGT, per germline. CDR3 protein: CASATVVCEQYV. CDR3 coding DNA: TGTGCCAGCGCGACGGTAGTTTGCGAGCAGTACGTC.

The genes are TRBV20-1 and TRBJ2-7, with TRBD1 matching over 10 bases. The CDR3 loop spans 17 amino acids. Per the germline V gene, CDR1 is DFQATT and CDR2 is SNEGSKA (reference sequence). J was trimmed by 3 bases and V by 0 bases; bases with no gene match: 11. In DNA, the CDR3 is TGCAGTGCTAGAGATCTATTTGGGACAGGGGAGAACTACGAGCAGTACTTC. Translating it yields CSARDLFGTGENYEQYF.

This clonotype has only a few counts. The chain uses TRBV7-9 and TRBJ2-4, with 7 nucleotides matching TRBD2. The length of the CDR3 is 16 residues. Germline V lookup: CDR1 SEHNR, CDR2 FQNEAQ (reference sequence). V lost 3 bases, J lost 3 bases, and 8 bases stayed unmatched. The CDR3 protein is CASSFSPAGVKNIQYF. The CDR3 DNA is TGTGCCAGCAGCTTCTCCCCCGCGGGAGTCAAAAACATTCAGTACTTC.

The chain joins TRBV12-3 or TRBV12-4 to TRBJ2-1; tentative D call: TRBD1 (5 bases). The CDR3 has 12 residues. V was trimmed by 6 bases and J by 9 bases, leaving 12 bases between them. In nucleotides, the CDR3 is TGTGCCAGCAGATCCAGGGTGGGTGAGCAGTTCTTC. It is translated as CASRSRVGEQFF.